The present T cell receptor beta chain was sequenced within a study of blood T cell repertoires in COVID-19. Germline CDR1 and CDR2: SGHAT and FQDESV (reference sequence). Deletions cut 5 bases from V and 1 base from J, with 17 bases between. CDR3 length: 16 amino acids. Clones were sequenced by immunoSEQ multiplex PCR, and TCRdb holds only the in-frame ones, with some missing. Among a few hundred thousand clones listed, around 87% were seen once. The chain carries TRBV11-1 and TRBJ2-5; tentatively, D is TRBD2 (7 bases). The sample was PBMCs or T cells enriched from blood (not recorded which). The clonotype comes from a woman aged 50 to 60 who had recovered from COVID-19. The CDR3 reads CASSARRGGLQETQYF. The CDR3 nucleotides read TGTGCCAGCAGCGCGCGGCGCGGGGGCCTCCAAGAGACCCAGTACTTC.